Below, one T cell receptor (beta chain) is given with its context. The record originates from a study of control samples from healthy donors and cancer patients. The CDR3 length is 13 residues. Germline CDR1 is SGHRS and CDR2 is YFSETQ. V was shortened by 4 bases and J by 5 bases, with 12 bases between the two germline ends. Measured with immunoSEQ multiplex PCR; TCRdb has only the in-frame clones, and not every one. The repertoire has about 58,000 clones, about 87% of them found once; the top ten carry about 13%. The chain joins TRBV5-1 to TRBJ2-5; D tentatively reads TRBD1 or TRBD2 (6 bases each). The sequence was obtained from a woman in her fifties or sixties with lung cancer. Sequenced material: PBMCs. CDR3 amino acids: CASSEGGRETQYF. In nucleotides, the CDR3 is TGCGCCAGCAGCGAAGGGGGGAGGGAGACCCAGTACTTC. The entire variable domain, with the rest obtained from reference TRBV5-1 and TRBJ2-5, is as follows: KAGVTQTPRYLIKTRGQQVTLSCSPISGHRSVSWYQQTPGQGLQFLFEYFSETQRNKGNFPGRFSGRQFSNSRSEMNVSTLELGDSALYLCASSEGGRETQYFGPGTRLLVL.